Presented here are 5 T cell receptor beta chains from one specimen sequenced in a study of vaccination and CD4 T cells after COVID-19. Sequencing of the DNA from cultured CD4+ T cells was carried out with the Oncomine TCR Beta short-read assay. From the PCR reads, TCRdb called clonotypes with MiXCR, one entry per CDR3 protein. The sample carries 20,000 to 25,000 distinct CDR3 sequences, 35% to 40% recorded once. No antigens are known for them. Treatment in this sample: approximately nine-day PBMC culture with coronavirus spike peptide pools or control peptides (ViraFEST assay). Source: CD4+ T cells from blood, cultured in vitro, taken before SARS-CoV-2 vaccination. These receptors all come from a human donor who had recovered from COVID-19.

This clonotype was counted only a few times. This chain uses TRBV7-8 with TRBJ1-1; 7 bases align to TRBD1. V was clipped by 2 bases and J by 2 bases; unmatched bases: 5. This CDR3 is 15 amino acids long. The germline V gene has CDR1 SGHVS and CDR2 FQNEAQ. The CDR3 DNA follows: TGTGCCAGCAGCTTAACAGGGGTCGGCAACACTGAAGCTTTCTTT. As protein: CASSLTGVGNTEAFF.

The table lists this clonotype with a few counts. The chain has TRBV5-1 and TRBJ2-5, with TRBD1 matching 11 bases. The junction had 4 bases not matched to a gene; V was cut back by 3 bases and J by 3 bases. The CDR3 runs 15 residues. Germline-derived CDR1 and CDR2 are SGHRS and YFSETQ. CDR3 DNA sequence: TGCGCCAGCAGCTCTGGGACAGGGGGTGAAGAGACCCAGTACTTC. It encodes CASSSGTGGEETQYF. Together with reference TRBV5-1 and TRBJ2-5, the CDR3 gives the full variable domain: KAGVTQTPRYLIKTRGQQVTLSCSPISGHRSVSWYQQTPGQGLQFLFEYFSETQRNKGNFPGRFSGRQFSNSRSEMNVSTLELGDSALYLCASSSGTGGEETQYFGPGTRLLVL.

CDR3 DNA sequence: TGTGCCAGCAGCACCGTCGCCACAGGGAACTATGGCTACACCTTC. Amino acids: CASSTVATGNYGYTF. The chain uses TRBV7-9 and TRBJ1-2; TRBD1 might be the D (6 bases). V shed 5 bases and J shed 2 bases, with 15 bases lying between them. The CDR3 loop spans 15 amino acids. Per germline, CDR1 SEHNR and CDR2 FQNEAQ (reference sequence).

The CDR3 reads CASSLDRWEAFF. DNA of the CDR3: TGTGCCAGCAGCCTAGACAGGTGGGAAGCTTTCTTT. The chain links TRBV7-2 to TRBJ1-1; TRBD1 is a possible D gene (6 bases). Germline lookup yields CDR1 SGHTA and CDR2 FQGNSA. This CDR3 comprises 12 residues. Trimming left V 5 bases short and J 8 bases short, with 12 bases between.

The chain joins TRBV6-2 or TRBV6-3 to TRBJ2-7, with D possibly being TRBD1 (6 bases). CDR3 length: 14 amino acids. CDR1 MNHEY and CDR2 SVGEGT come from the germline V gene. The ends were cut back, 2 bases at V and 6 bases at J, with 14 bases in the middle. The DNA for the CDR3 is TGTGCCAGCAGTTACGATGGGGGCGTCGGCGAGCAGTACTTC. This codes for CASSYDGGVGEQYF.